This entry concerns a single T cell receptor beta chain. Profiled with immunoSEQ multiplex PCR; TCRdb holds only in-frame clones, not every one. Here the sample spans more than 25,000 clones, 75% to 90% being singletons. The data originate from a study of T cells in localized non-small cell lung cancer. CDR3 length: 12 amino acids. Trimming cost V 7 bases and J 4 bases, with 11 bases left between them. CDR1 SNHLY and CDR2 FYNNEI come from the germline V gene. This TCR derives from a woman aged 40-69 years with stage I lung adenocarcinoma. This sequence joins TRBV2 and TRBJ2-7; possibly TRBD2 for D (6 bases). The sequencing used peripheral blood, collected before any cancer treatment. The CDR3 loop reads CASKPGGYEQYF. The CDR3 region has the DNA TGTGCCAGCAAGCCTGGGGGGTACGAGCAGTACTTC.